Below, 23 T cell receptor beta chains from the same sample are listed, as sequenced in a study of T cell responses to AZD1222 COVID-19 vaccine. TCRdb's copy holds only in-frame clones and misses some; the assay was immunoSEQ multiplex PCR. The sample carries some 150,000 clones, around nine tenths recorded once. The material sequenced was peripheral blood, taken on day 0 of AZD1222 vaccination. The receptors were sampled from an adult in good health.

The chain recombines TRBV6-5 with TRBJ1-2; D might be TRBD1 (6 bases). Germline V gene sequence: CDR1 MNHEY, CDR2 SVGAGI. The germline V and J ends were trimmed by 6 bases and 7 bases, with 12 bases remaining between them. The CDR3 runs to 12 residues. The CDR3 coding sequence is TGTGCCAGCAGAGGGTACAGGGTTGGCTACACCTTC. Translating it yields CASRGYRVGYTF.

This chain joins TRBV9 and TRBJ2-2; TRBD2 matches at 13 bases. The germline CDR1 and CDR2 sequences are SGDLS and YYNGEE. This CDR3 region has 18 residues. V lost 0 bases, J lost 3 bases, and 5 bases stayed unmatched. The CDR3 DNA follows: TGTGCCAGCAGCGTAGAACTAGCGGGAGGGCCGGACACCGGGGAGCTGTTTTTT. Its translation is CASSVELAGGPDTGELFF.

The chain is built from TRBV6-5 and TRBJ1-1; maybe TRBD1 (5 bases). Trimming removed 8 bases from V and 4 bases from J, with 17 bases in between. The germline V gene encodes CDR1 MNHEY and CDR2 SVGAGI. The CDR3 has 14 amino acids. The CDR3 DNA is TGTGCCAGCCGCTACGGCTCCGGGGGCACTGAAGCTTTCTTT. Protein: CASRYGSGGTEAFF.

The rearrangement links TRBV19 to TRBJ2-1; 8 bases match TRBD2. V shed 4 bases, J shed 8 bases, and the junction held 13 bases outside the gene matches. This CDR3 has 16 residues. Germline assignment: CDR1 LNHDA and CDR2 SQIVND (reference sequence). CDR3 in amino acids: CASSNSGLAGRYEQFF. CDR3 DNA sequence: TGTGCCAGTAGTAATAGCGGGTTAGCGGGAAGGTATGAGCAGTTCTTC.

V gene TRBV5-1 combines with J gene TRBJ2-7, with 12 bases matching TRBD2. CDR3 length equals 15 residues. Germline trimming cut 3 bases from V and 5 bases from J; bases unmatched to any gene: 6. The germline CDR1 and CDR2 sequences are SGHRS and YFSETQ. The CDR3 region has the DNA TGCGCCAGCAGCTCTAGCGGGAGGGCCCTTGACGAGCAGTACTTC. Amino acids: CASSSSGRALDEQYF.

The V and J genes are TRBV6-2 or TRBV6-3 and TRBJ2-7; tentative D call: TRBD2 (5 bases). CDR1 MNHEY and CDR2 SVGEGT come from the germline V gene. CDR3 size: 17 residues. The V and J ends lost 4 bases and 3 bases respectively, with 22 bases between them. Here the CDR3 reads CASSSIPAGLTVYEQYF. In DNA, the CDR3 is TGTGCCAGCAGTTCGATCCCCGCGGGCCTCACGGTCTACGAGCAGTACTTC.

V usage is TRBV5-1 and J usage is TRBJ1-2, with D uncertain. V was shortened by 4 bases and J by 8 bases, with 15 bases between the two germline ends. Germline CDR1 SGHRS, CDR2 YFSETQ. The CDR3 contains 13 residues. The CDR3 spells CASSASRGGGYTF. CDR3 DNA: TGCGCCAGCAGCGCCTCGCGAGGAGGGGGCTACACCTTC. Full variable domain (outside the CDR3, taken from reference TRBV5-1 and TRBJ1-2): KAGVTQTPRYLIKTRGQQVTLSCSPISGHRSVSWYQQTPGQGLQFLFEYFSETQRNKGNFPGRFSGRQFSNSRSEMNVSTLELGDSALYLCASSASRGGGYTFGSGTRLTVV.

CDR3 residues: CASSSILAGVGTDTQYF. CDR3 bases: TGTGCCAGCAGTTCAATTCTAGCGGGAGTTGGCACAGATACGCAGTATTTT. J is TRBJ2-3 and V is TRBV27; 10 bases agree with TRBD2. CDR1 and CDR2 (germline): MNHEY, SMNVEV (reference sequence). This CDR3 spans 17 amino acids. V gave up 4 bases and J gave up 1 base; unmatched junction bases: 8.

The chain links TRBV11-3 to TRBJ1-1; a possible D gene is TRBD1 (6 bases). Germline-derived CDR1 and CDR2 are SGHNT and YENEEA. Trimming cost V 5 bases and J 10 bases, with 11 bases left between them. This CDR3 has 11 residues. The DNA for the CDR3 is TGTGCCAGCAGCGCAGGAGGGGGAGCTTTCTTT. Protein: CASSAGGGAFF. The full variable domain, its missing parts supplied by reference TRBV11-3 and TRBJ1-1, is EAGVVQSPRYKIIEKKQPVAFWCNPISGHNTLYWYLQNLGQGPELLIRYENEEAVDDSQLPKDRFSAERLKGVDSTLKIQPAELGDSAVYLCASSAGGGAFFGQGTRLTVV.

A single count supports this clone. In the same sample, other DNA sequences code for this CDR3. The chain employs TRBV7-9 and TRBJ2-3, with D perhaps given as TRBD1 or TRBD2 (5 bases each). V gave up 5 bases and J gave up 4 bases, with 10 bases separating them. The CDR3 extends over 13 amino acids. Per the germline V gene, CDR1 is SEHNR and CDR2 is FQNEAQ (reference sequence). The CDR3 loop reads CASSPRGPDTQYF. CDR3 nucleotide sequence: TGTGCCAGCAGCCCTAGGGGACCAGATACGCAGTATTTT.

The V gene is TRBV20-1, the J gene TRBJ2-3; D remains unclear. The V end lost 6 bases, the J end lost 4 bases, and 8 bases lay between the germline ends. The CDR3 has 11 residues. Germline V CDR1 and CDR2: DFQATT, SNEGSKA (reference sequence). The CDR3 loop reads CSAPLADTQYF. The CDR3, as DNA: TGCAGTGCGCCTCTAGCAGATACGCAGTATTTT.

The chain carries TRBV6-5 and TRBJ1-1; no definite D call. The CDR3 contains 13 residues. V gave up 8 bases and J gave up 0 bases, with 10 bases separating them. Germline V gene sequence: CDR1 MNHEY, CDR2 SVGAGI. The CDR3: CASGVGMNTEAFF. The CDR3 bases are TGTGCCAGCGGAGTAGGGATGAACACTGAAGCTTTCTTT.

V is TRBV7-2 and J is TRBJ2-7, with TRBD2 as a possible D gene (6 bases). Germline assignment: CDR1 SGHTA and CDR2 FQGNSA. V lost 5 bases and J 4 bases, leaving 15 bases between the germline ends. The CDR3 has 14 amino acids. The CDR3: CASSPLVGGYEQYF. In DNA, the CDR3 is TGTGCCAGCAGCCCCCTCGTGGGAGGATACGAGCAGTACTTC.

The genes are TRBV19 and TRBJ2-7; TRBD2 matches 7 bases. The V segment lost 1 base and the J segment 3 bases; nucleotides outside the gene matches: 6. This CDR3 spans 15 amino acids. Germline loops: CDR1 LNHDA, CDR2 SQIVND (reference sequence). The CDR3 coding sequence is TGTGCCAGTAGTATAGGCCCTAGCGGTGACTACGAGCAGTACTTC. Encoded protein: CASSIGPSGDYEQYF.

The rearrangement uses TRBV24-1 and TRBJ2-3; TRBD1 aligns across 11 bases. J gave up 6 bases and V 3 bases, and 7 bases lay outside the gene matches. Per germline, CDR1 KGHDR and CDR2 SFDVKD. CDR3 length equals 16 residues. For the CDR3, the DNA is TGTGCCACCAGTGATCCGGGGGGACAGGGGGGTGATACGCAGTATTTT. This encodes CATSDPGGQGGDTQYF.

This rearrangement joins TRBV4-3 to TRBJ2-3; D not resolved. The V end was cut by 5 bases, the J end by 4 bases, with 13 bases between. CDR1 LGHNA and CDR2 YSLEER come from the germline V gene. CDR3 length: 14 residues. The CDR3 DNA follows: TGCGCCAGCAGCGTAGGAAGGTACGCAGATACGCAGTATTTT. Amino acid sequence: CASSVGRYADTQYF.

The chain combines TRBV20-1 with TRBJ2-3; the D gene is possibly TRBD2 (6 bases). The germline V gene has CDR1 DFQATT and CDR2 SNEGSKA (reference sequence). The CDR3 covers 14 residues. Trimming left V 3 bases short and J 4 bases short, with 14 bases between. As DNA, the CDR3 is TGCAGTGCTAGTGGCGGGGTTGGGCCAGATACGCAGTATTTT. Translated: CSASGGVGPDTQYF.

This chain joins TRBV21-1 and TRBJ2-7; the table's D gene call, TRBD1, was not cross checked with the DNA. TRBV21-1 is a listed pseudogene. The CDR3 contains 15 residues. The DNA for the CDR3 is TGTGCCAGCAGCACCCGACAGGGTATACCGTACGAGCAGTACTTC. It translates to CASSTRQGIPYEQYF.

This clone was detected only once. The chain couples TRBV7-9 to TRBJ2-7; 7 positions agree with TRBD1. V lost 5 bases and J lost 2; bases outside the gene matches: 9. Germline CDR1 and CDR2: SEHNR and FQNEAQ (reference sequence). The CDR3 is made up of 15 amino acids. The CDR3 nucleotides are TGTGCCAGCAGCGGGACCGGACAGGACACCTACGAGCAGTACTTC. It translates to CASSGTGQDTYEQYF.

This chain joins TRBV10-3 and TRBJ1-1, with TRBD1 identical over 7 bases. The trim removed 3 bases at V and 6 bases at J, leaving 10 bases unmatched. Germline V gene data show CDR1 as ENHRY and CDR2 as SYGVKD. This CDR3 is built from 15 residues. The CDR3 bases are TGTGCCATCAGTGACCCAAGGGAGGGGGCCCCTGAAGCTTTCTTT. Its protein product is CAISDPREGAPEAFF.

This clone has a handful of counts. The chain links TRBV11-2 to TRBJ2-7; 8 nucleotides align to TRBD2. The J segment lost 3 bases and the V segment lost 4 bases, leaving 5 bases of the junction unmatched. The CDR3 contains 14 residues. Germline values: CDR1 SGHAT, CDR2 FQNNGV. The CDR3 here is CASSSYSGGYEQYF. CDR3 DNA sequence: TGTGCCAGCAGCTCATACAGCGGGGGCTACGAGCAGTACTTC.

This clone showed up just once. The CDR3 bases are TGCGCCAGCAGCACCCCAGACAGGCGCAATCAGCCCCAGCATTTT. The encoded protein is CASSTPDRRNQPQHF. V usage is TRBV5-1 and J usage is TRBJ1-5; perhaps TRBD1 as D (6 bases). The CDR3 is made up of 15 amino acids. Trimming took 4 bases from V and 2 from J, leaving 13 bases between them. Germline CDR1 reads SGHRS; CDR2 reads YFSETQ.

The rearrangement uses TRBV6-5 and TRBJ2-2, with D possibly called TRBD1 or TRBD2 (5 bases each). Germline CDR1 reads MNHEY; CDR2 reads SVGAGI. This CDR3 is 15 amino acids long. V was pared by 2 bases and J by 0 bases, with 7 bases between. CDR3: CASSYRDANTGELFF. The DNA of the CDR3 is TGTGCCAGCAGTTACAGGGACGCGAACACCGGGGAGCTGTTTTTT.